Presented here are 32 T cell receptor beta chains from one specimen sequenced in a study of T cells in Graves' hyperthyroidism and ophthalmopathy. The investigators amplified TCR beta CDR3 regions from RNA transcripts. The HTBI primer set drove a first-round RT-PCR of the TCR CDR3. A single record per CDR3 protein comes from TCRdb applying MiXCR to the multiplex PCR reads. The sample holds around 530,000 distinct CDR3 sequences, about a sixth seen once. Material: blood. Receptors were obtained from a woman between 18 and 29 years old with Graves' ophthalmopathy.

The gene calls are TRBV6-4 and TRBJ1-2, with 9 positions matching TRBD1. Germline trimming cut 11 bases from V and 4 bases from J; bases unmatched to any gene: 5. The CDR3 has 12 residues. CDR1 is MRHNA, CDR2 SNTAGT, per germline. The chain's CDR3 is CAAGTGSYGYTF. CDR3 sequence (DNA): TGTGCCGCGGGGACAGGGAGCTATGGCTACACCTTC.

In its sample, this clonotype was seen many times. The CDR3 sequence is CAWKQAGDYNEQFF. The CDR3 DNA follows: TGTGCCTGGAAGCAAGCGGGAGACTACAATGAGCAGTTCTTC. This rearrangement joins TRBV30 to TRBJ2-1; 8 bases line up with TRBD2. Trimming cost V 4 bases and J 3 bases; bases outside gene matches: 5. CDR3 length equals 14 residues. Germline CDR1 GTSNPN, CDR2 SVGIG (reference sequence).

Details on this clonotype: A read error is possible here, since a much larger clone lies one base away. The gene calls are TRBV6-1 and TRBJ2-3, with 10 bases fitting TRBD1. The V gene's germline CDR1 is MNHNS and CDR2 SASEGT. J lost 8 bases, V lost 6 bases, and 8 bases had no gene match. CDR3 length: 14 amino acids. The CDR3 coding sequence is TGTGCCAGCAGCCCGGGACAGGGGTTAGGTACGCAGTATTTT. It is translated as CASSPGQGLGTQYF.

The rearrangement joins TRBV4-1 to TRBJ1-6; D call uncertain. The CDR3 covers 11 residues. Trimming removed 2 bases from V and 10 bases from J, with 3 bases in between. CDR1 and CDR2 (germline): MGHRA, YSYEKL. The CDR3 spells CASSQYSPLHF. The CDR3 nucleotides are TGCGCCAGCAGCCAATACTCACCCCTCCACTTT.

This clonotype showed up many times. The gene calls are TRBV5-1 and TRBJ2-7; possibly TRBD1 for D (6 bases). With 0 bases removed from V and 5 bases from J, the gap between germline ends came to 6 bases. From germline, CDR1 is SGHRS and CDR2 YFSETQ. This CDR3 region has 12 residues. The CDR3 loop is CASSLEGDEQYF. DNA for the CDR3: TGCGCCAGCAGCTTGGAGGGGGACGAGCAGTACTTC.

Many counts were recorded for this clonotype. The chain employs TRBV30 and TRBJ1-5; D not certain. V was cut by 0 bases and J by 1 base, with 4 bases left in between. The CDR3 length is 13 residues. Germline lookup yields CDR1 GTSNPN and CDR2 SVGIG (reference sequence). CDR3 bases: TGTGCCTGGAGTGTAGAGAGCAATCAGCCCCAGCATTTT. This codes for CAWSVESNQPQHF.

This sequence joins TRBV4-1 and TRBJ1-2; D perhaps matches TRBD1 (6 bases). Germline V gene sequence: CDR1 MGHRA, CDR2 YSYEKL. The V end was cut by 4 bases, the J end by 4 bases, with 13 bases between. The CDR3 loop spans 14 amino acids. The CDR3 region is CASSRIGQTYGYTF. DNA of the CDR3: TGCGCCAGCAGCCGCATCGGACAGACCTATGGCTACACCTTC.

The chain recombines TRBV16 with TRBJ2-4; maybe TRBD1 (5 bases). From germline, CDR1 is KGHSY and CDR2 FQNENV. The CDR3 sequence is 15 residues long. Between the trimmed V and J ends, which lost 1 base and 0 bases, there was a span of 7 bases. In DNA form, the CDR3 reads TGTGCCAGCAGCCAATGGGGCAAAGCCAAAAACATTCAGTACTTC. Translated: CASSQWGKAKNIQYF.

This chain's CDR3 is CASCHPGQPYNEQFF. The CDR3 DNA sequence: TGTGCCAGCTGCCACCCGGGACAGCCCTACAATGAGCAGTTCTTC. V usage is TRBV7-8 and J usage is TRBJ2-1, with 7 bases lining up with TRBD1. Germline V gene sequence: CDR1 SGHVS, CDR2 FQNEAQ. V lost 8 bases, J lost 2 bases, and 9 bases stayed unmatched. CDR3 length: 15 residues.

In its sample, this clonotype was seen many times. The chain joins TRBV5-1 to TRBJ1-1; D call uncertain. Trimming cost V 1 base and J 4 bases, with 14 bases left between them. Per germline, CDR1 SGHRS and CDR2 YFSETQ. The CDR3 sequence is 15 residues long. The CDR3 DNA sequence: TGCGCCAGCAGCTTGACAGCGGGAGGACTCACTGAAGCTTTCTTT. Translated, it gives CASSLTAGGLTEAFF.

This chain links TRBV6-9 with TRBJ1-6, with 7 bases lining up with TRBD1. J was trimmed by 10 bases and V by 3 bases; bases with no gene match: 9. This CDR3 has 15 residues. In germline, CDR1 is MNHGY, CDR2 SVAAGI. The chain's CDR3 is CASSYTKTGTSPLHF. Here the CDR3 DNA reads TGTGCCAGCAGTTACACTAAGACAGGGACATCACCCCTCCACTTT.

Concerning this clonotype itself: This clone may be a read error of a much larger clone one base away. This chain uses TRBV18 with TRBJ1-5; D is ambiguous. The length of the CDR3 is 16 residues. The germline V gene encodes CDR1 KGHSH and CDR2 LQKENI. V dropped 6 bases and J dropped 2 bases, with 17 bases sitting between them. The CDR3 region is CASSLKHGYGNQPQHF. CDR3 in DNA: TGTGCCAGCTCCCTAAAGCACGGGTATGGCAATCAGCCCCAGCATTTT.

The genes are TRBV20-1 and TRBJ1-2; a weak D match, TRBD1 (5 bases). CDR1 and CDR2 (germline): DFQATT, SNEGSKA (reference sequence). The CDR3 loop spans 13 amino acids. V was trimmed by 6 bases and J by 3 bases, leaving 14 bases between them. CDR3 coding DNA: TGCAGTGCGACCCGACAGTACGACTATGGCTACACCTTC. Amino acid sequence: CSATRQYDYGYTF.

This clonotype was counted ten times or more. The gene calls are TRBV6-1 and TRBJ2-6; 8 nucleotides align to TRBD1. Germline loops: CDR1 MNHNS, CDR2 SASEGT. This CDR3 comprises 17 residues. Trimming at V came to 6 bases and at J to 2 bases, leaving 9 bases not matched to a gene. The chain's CDR3 is CASRRDRLEAGANVLTF. CDR3 bases: TGTGCCAGCAGGAGGGACAGGCTAGAGGCTGGGGCCAACGTCCTGACTTTC.

This clonotype was seen once. The chain combines TRBV7-9 with TRBJ2-5, with TRBD2 as a possible D gene (5 bases). The CDR3 runs 15 residues. CDR1 and CDR2 from the germline V gene are SEHNR and FQNEAQ (reference sequence). Trimming pared 9 bases from V and 5 bases from J, leaving 22 bases between. The CDR3 bases are TGTGCCAGTAGCACTAGGGAAGGAGGCTGGGAGACCCAGTACTTC. It specifies CASSTREGGWETQYF.

This clonotype was observed a few times. The gene calls are TRBV12-3 or TRBV12-4 and TRBJ1-6, with D maybe TRBD1 (5 bases). This CDR3 is built from 16 residues. Trimming removed 3 bases from V and 0 bases from J, with 9 bases in between. For the CDR3, the DNA is TGTGCCAGCAGTTTCAGGGCAGGCTCCTATAATTCACCCCTCCACTTT. This translates into CASSFRAGSYNSPLHF.

Comment on this clonotype: Just one base apart from a much larger clone, this may be a read error. No conserved phenylalanine or tryptophan ends this CDR3, so it is likely a read error. The chain is built from TRBV6-1 and TRBJ1-1; the D gene is possibly TRBD1 (6 bases). The V gene's germline CDR1 is MNHNS and CDR2 SASEGT. The CDR3 runs to 15 residues. Trimming pared 7 bases from V and 3 bases from J, leaving 18 bases between. The CDR3 DNA follows: TGTGCCAGCACTGGCCAGGGGTTTCGAGACACTGAAGCTTTCCTT. Translation gives CASTGQGFRDTEAFL.

The V call is TRBV7-3, the J call TRBJ1-2, with D hard to call. There are 13 residues in the CDR3. The germline V gene encodes CDR1 SGHTA and CDR2 FQGTGA. Deletions cut 5 bases from V and 5 bases from J, with 12 bases between. CDR3: CASSPSLTYGYTF. In nucleotides, the CDR3 is TGTGCCAGCAGCCCCTCCCTAACTTATGGCTACACCTTC.

The chain links TRBV9 to TRBJ2-2, with no clear D. This CDR3 comprises 16 residues. V lost 0 bases and J 2 bases, leaving 11 bases between the germline ends. From germline, CDR1 is SGDLS and CDR2 YYNGEE. The CDR3 bases are TGTGCCAGCAGCGTAGAGGCTTCCTTAAACACCGGGGAGCTGTTTTTT. This gives the protein CASSVEASLNTGELFF.

This chain connects TRBV2 to TRBJ2-3; 8 nucleotides line up with TRBD2. Germline values: CDR1 SNHLY, CDR2 FYNNEI. The ends lost 8 bases at V and 4 bases at J; junction bases unmatched: 8. The CDR3 is 14 residues long. In nucleotides, the CDR3 is TGTGCCAGCCTCGCGGCCGGGGGGGCAGATACGCAGTATTTT. Its translation: CASLAAGGADTQYF.

The V and J genes are TRBV4-3 and TRBJ2-3; D remains unclear. This CDR3 is 15 amino acids long. The V and J ends lost 0 bases and 2 bases respectively, with 9 bases between them. The V gene's germline CDR1 is LGHNA and CDR2 YSLEER. CDR3 coding DNA: TGCGCCAGCAGCCAAGAGCGCAGGACCACAGATACGCAGTATTTT. This translates into CASSQERRTTDTQYF.

The sample holds a few counts of this clonotype. V usage is TRBV6-1 and J usage is TRBJ1-1; no reliable D call. This CDR3 is 12 amino acids long. Trimming stripped 7 bases from V and 0 bases from J, with 6 bases between. CDR1 and CDR2 from the germline V gene are MNHNS and SASEGT. DNA for the CDR3: TGTGCCAGCAAGGTAATGAACACTGAAGCTTTCTTT. It is translated as CASKVMNTEAFF.

This chain joins TRBV25-1 and TRBJ1-4; no reliable D call. This CDR3 is built from 15 residues. Germline loops: CDR1 MGHDK, CDR2 SYGVNS. Trimming cost V 1 base and J 8 bases, with 14 bases left between them. The CDR3 here is CASSELRAGREKLFF. CDR3 DNA: TGTGCCAGCAGTGAATTGAGGGCGGGTCGGGAAAAACTGTTTTTT.

The chain recombines TRBV4-1 with TRBJ1-2; D perhaps matches TRBD1 (6 bases). Germline assignment: CDR1 MGHRA and CDR2 YSYEKL. With 1 base removed from V and 4 bases from J, the gap between germline ends came to 19 bases. This CDR3 has 17 amino acids. The CDR3 nucleotides are TGCGCCAGCAGCCAAGTTTCTTTAACACAGGGTGGCTATGGCTACACCTTC. It specifies CASSQVSLTQGGYGYTF.

This clonotype came up a few times. V usage is TRBV20-1 and J usage is TRBJ1-5, with a tentative D call TRBD1 (6 bases). Germline CDR1 DFQATT, CDR2 SNEGSKA (reference sequence). The CDR3 extends over 14 amino acids. V lost 0 bases and J 5 bases, leaving 11 bases between the germline ends. The DNA of the CDR3 is TGCAGTGCTAGAGACGGGGGGCCTCATCAGCCCCAGCATTTT. As protein: CSARDGGPHQPQHF.

The chain employs TRBV10-2 and TRBJ2-7; D is unresolved. The V gene's germline CDR1 is WSHSY and CDR2 SAAADI. The V end lost 9 bases, the J end lost 0 bases, and 12 bases lay between the germline ends. The CDR3 extends over 13 amino acids. The CDR3: CASRWALSYEQYF. In DNA form, the CDR3 reads TGCGCCAGTCGCTGGGCCCTCTCCTACGAGCAGTACTTC.

Only a few counts were recorded for this clonotype. The chain carries TRBV6-1 and TRBJ1-6; TRBD1 is a possible D gene (5 bases). The CDR3 is 15 amino acids. Germline CDR1 MNHNS, CDR2 SASEGT. V shed 5 bases and J shed 8 bases, with 16 bases lying between them. This CDR3 is CASSRGRVKDSPLHF. The DNA for the CDR3 is TGTGCCAGCAGTAGGGGAAGGGTGAAGGATTCACCCCTCCACTTT.

The chain recombines TRBV30 with TRBJ1-6; 7 bases align to TRBD1. Germline V lookup: CDR1 GTSNPN, CDR2 SVGIG (reference sequence). This CDR3 region has 15 residues. J gave up 5 bases and V 1 base, and 5 bases lay outside the gene matches. CDR3 amino acids: CAWSAQGQNNSPLHF. Written as DNA, the CDR3 is TGTGCCTGGAGTGCCCAGGGACAGAATAATTCACCCCTCCACTTT.

This clonotype was detected a few times. V usage is TRBV20-1 and J usage is TRBJ2-1; no clear D gene. Germline CDR1 reads DFQATT; CDR2 reads SNEGSKA (reference sequence). There are 11 residues in the CDR3. Trimming removed 3 bases from V and 8 bases from J, with 8 bases in between. The CDR3 DNA sequence: TGCAGTGCTAGCCCAGCCTATGAGCAGTTCTTC. Protein: CSASPAYEQFF.

This clonotype was seen a handful of times. V gene TRBV4-1 combines with J gene TRBJ1-5, with D perhaps matching TRBD1 (6 bases). The CDR3 loop spans 15 amino acids. V shed 0 bases and J shed 6 bases, with 12 bases lying between them. The germline gives CDR1 MGHRA, CDR2 YSYEKL. The CDR3 DNA sequence: TGCGCCAGCAGCCAAGATATAAGGGGGGGTCAGCCCCAGCATTTT. Translated: CASSQDIRGGQPQHF.

This clonotype was observed many times. The V and J genes are TRBV13 and TRBJ2-3; 8 bases are a match to TRBD2. Trimming cost V 1 base and J 5 bases; bases outside gene matches: 2. Germline assignment: CDR1 PRHDT and CDR2 FYEKMQ (reference sequence). This CDR3 region has 14 residues. This chain's CDR3 is CASSLAAGGDTQYF. The CDR3 region has the DNA TGTGCCAGCAGCTTAGCCGCGGGAGGAGATACGCAGTATTTT.

The CDR3 reads CASSSRQNLNTEAFF. In DNA form, the CDR3 reads TGTGCCAGCAGCTCCCGACAGAATCTGAACACTGAAGCTTTCTTT. V is TRBV13 and J is TRBJ1-1, with D perhaps TRBD1 (5 bases). Trimming left V 4 bases short and J 0 bases short, with 12 bases between. Germline CDR1 is PRHDT and CDR2 is FYEKMQ (reference sequence). The CDR3 has 15 amino acids.